These T cell receptor beta chains were read from a single sample in a study of T cells after posttransplantation cyclophosphamide. Repertoires were generated with immunoSEQ multiplex PCR, while TCRdb's copy carries only in-frame clones and drops some. Among around 40,000 clones, 90% were seen once, and the ten largest hold around 2.3%. The sample consisted of PBMCs, taken around 63 days after allogeneic stem cell transplant with posttransplant cyclophosphamide. Source of these receptors: a male patient in his sixties who received an allogeneic stem cell transplant from a related donor and was CMV-positive. Some T cells may be provided by the graft donor. CDR3s include the opening cysteine and the closing phenylalanine or tryptophan. The D gene is left open where the match is weak.

J	D	V	CDR3	DNA
TRBJ2-3	-	TRBV10-1	CASSEEGHGTDTQYF	TGCGCCAGCAGTGAGGAGGGCCACGGCACAGATACGCAGTATTTT
TRBJ1-3	TRBD1	TRBV10-3	CAISGTGINTIYF	TGTGCCATCAGTGGGACAGGGATAAACACCATATATTTT
TRBJ2-3	-	TRBV5-4	CASSYTSGRDTQYF	TGTGCCAGCAGCTATACTAGTGGCAGGGATACGCAGTATTTT
TRBJ2-2	TRBD1	TRBV2	CATGTGAMNTGELFF	TGTGCCACGGGGACAGGGGCGATGAACACCGGGGAGCTGTTTTTT
TRBJ1-2	-	TRBV7-9	CASSPPLRNYGYTF	TGTGCCAGCAGCCCCCCCCTGCGTAACTATGGCTACACCTTC
TRBJ2-5	TRBD2	TRBV30	CAWSVLAGYQETQYF	TGTGCCTGGAGTGTACTAGCGGGGTACCAAGAGACCCAGTACTTC
TRBJ1-2	-	TRBV14	CAGSQDYGDVHGYTF	TGTGCCGGCAGCCAAGATTACGGGGATGTGCATGGCTACACCTTC
TRBJ1-5	TRBD1	TRBV7-2	CARKGQAYSNQPQHF	TGTGCCAGGAAAGGACAGGCCTATAGCAATCAGCCCCAGCATTTT
TRBJ1-4	-	TRBV2	CASTSDPRGARATTNEKLFF	TGTGCCAGCACTTCGGACCCCCGGGGGGCGCGGGCGACAACTAATGAAAAACTGTTTTTT
TRBJ1-5	-	TRBV7-6	CASSRYPGEPQHF	TGTGCCAGCAGCCGATATCCGGGAGAGCCCCAGCATTTT
TRBJ2-5	TRBD2	TRBV15	CATRTGGGAKETQYF	TGTGCCACCAGAACGGGCGGGGGGGCCAAAGAGACCCAGTACTTC
TRBJ1-3	-	TRBV6-5	CATRPGDGNTIYF	TGTGCCACCCGGCCAGGGGACGGAAACACCATATATTTT
TRBJ1-3	-	TRBV11-2	CASSSQVGAGNTIYF	TGTGCCAGCAGCTCACAGGTTGGGGCTGGAAACACCATATATTTT
TRBJ2-1	-	TRBV5-4	CASSLESGLGYNEQFF	TGTGCCAGCAGCCTGGAATCGGGACTGGGATATAATGAGCAGTTCTTC
TRBJ2-5	TRBD2	TRBV11-3	CASSRRTSGGEETQYF	TGTGCCAGCAGCCGCCGGACTAGCGGGGGGGAAGAGACCCAGTACTTC
TRBJ1-5	-	TRBV4-2	CASSPREFLQPQHF	TGTGCCAGCAGCCCGCGGGAGTTCCTTCAGCCCCAGCATTTT